This T cell receptor beta chain was documented in a study of CD8 T cells in ankylosing spondylitis. Notes on the study in general: Disease-associated clones were CD8+ and fairly uncommon in peripheral blood. Reports say disease-linked clones showed up significantly more in matched ankylosing spondylitis synovial fluid. Within ankylosing spondylitis blood, a TCR beta motif made up of several highly homologous variants appeared to be characteristic.

V was clipped by 2 bases and J by 6 bases, with 7 bases between them. The CDR3 extends over 13 amino acids. Making use of molecular barcodes, quantitative 5'-RACE generated TCR beta libraries. TCRdb used MiXCR to reprocess the 5' RACE reads, holding one entry per CDR3 protein. The sample lists roughly 130,000 distinct CDR3 sequences; 7% to 10% were seen once. The sample holds many counts of this clonotype. Its antigen is unidentified. This TCR derives from a male donor with ankylosing spondylitis. The chain combines TRBV12-3 or TRBV12-4 with TRBJ2-2; D unclear. Sequencing used synovial fluid, either unsorted or a sorted T cell fraction (not recorded which). CDR3 region: CASSLRHSGELFF. CDR3 in DNA: TGTGCCAGCAGTTTAAGGCATTCCGGGGAGCTGTTTTTT.